The 19 T cell receptor beta chains listed next were all sequenced from one sample in a study of T-cell memory formation after mild COVID-19. TCRdb processed the 5' RACE reads anew with MiXCR; each CDR3 protein has one entry. The data contain around 200,000 distinct CDR3 sequences, 8% to 11% of them seen just once; the ten biggest clones take up less than 4%. Material for sequencing was PBMCs or a T cell subset sorted from them (not recorded which). The receptor set was obtained from a young man who had mild COVID-19 (a few samples of this study predate the infection). Cell type and time point are not known.

This clonotype was recorded once. This chain joins TRBV6-4 and TRBJ2-1; D unclear. Germline V gene sequence: CDR1 MRHNA, CDR2 SNTAGT. Trimming removed 4 bases from V and 9 bases from J, with 7 bases in between. The CDR3 runs to 11 residues. CDR3 bases: TGTGCCAGCAGTGCGTACGGTGAGCAGTTCTTC. Translation gives CASSAYGEQFF.

This clonotype showed up just a few times. This chain joins TRBV5-1 and TRBJ2-5, with D hard to call. The CDR3 loop spans 15 amino acids. V was trimmed by 2 bases and J by 0 bases, leaving 11 bases between them. Germline V gene data show CDR1 as SGHRS and CDR2 as YFSETQ. The CDR3 DNA reads TGCGCCAGCAGCTTACTGAAACCGTACCAAGAGACCCAGTACTTC. As protein: CASSLLKPYQETQYF.

The V gene is TRBV14, the J gene TRBJ2-7, with D perhaps matching TRBD1 or TRBD2 (5 bases each). Trimming shortened V by 11 bases and J by 4 bases, and 24 bases separated the two germline ends. CDR1 is SGHDN, CDR2 FVKESK, per germline. The CDR3 loop spans 15 amino acids. The CDR3 is CAGTRGDIPTYEQYV. The CDR3 DNA reads TGTGCCGGGACCAGAGGCGACATCCCTACATACGAGCAGTACGTC.

The chain combines TRBV7-2 with TRBJ2-1, with TRBD2 matching over 13 bases. This CDR3 spans 18 amino acids. In germline, CDR1 is SGHTA, CDR2 FQGNSA. V was pared by 1 base and J by 7 bases, with 10 bases of the junction left unmatched. The CDR3 protein is CASSLVPTSGGAGNEQFF. The CDR3 DNA is TGTGCCAGCAGCTTAGTCCCAACTAGCGGGGGGGCCGGGAATGAGCAGTTCTTC.

The CDR3 coding sequence is TGTGCCAGCAGCGGAGCGGGGGGCCAAGAGACCCAGTACTTC. Encoded protein: CASSGAGGQETQYF. V usage is TRBV7-2 and J usage is TRBJ2-5; TRBD2 matches at 9 bases. Trimming removed 5 bases from V and 1 base from J; junction bases left unmatched: 2. Germline V lookup: CDR1 SGHTA, CDR2 FQGNSA. CDR3 length: 14 residues.

Comments on this clonotype: This may arise from a read error, as a much more abundant clone is one base away. J is TRBJ2-1 and V is TRBV7-8; D unclear. The CDR3 has 15 amino acids. With 5 bases removed from V and 9 bases from J, the gap between germline ends came to 20 bases. Germline CDR1 is SGHVS and CDR2 is FQNEAQ. This CDR3 reads CASSPSTLASVEQFF. In DNA form, the CDR3 reads TGTGCCAGCAGCCCGAGTACTCTTGCGAGTGTTGAGCAGTTCTTC.

This clonotype was seen a handful of times. The chain joins TRBV5-1 to TRBJ1-1; 8 bases line up with TRBD1. This CDR3 spans 16 amino acids. The V segment lost 6 bases and the J segment 0 bases; nucleotides outside the gene matches: 10. CDR1 SGHRS and CDR2 YFSETQ come from the germline V gene. CDR3 protein: CASTEQGASLNTEAFF. The CDR3 DNA reads as TGCGCCAGCACGGAGCAGGGGGCCTCTTTGAACACTGAAGCTTTCTTT.

The chain employs TRBV4-3 and TRBJ2-3, with D perhaps TRBD1 (5 bases). Per germline, CDR1 LGHNA and CDR2 YSLEER. This CDR3 is 13 amino acids long. Trimming pared 0 bases from V and 15 bases from J, leaving 16 bases between. The CDR3 here is CASSQDRRTQGYF. The CDR3 region has the DNA TGCGCCAGCAGCCAAGATCGCCGGACCCAGGGATATTTT.

This clonotype has only a few counts. The chain is built from TRBV20-1 and TRBJ1-5; the D is unclear. The CDR3 loop spans 13 amino acids. V shed 6 bases and J shed 4 bases, with 13 bases lying between them. The germline CDR1 and CDR2 sequences are DFQATT and SNEGSKA (reference sequence). The CDR3 protein is CSAGPQVNQPQHF. DNA of the CDR3: TGCAGTGCCGGCCCCCAGGTAAATCAGCCCCAGCATTTT.

This sequence joins TRBV7-2 and TRBJ2-3, with no clear D. Germline V gene lookup returns CDR1 SGHTA and CDR2 FQGNSA. The germline V and J ends were trimmed by 5 bases and 2 bases, with 5 bases remaining between them. The CDR3 has 12 residues. CDR3 sequence reads: CASSPFTDTQYF. The CDR3 DNA reads TGTGCCAGCAGCCCATTCACAGATACGCAGTATTTT.

The chain links TRBV7-2 to TRBJ1-4, with D uncertain. The germline V gene encodes CDR1 SGHTA and CDR2 FQGNSA. The CDR3 runs 13 residues. Trimming stripped 5 bases from V and 12 bases from J, with 16 bases between. The CDR3 sequence: CASSPLGQDELFF. The CDR3 DNA reads TGTGCCAGCAGCCCCCTCGGGCAGGATGAACTGTTTTTT.

This chain uses TRBV6-2 or TRBV6-3 with TRBJ2-1, with 15 nucleotides matching TRBD2. The trim removed 6 bases at V and 0 bases at J, leaving 9 bases unmatched. The germline CDR1 and CDR2 sequences are MNHEY and SVGEGT. The CDR3 contains 19 residues. CDR3 DNA sequence: TGTGCCAGCAGCGCCCCCGGGACTAGCGGGAGGAGCTCCTACAATGAGCAGTTCTTC. Amino acid sequence: CASSAPGTSGRSSYNEQFF.

This clonotype was observed many times. The chain carries TRBV7-9 and TRBJ1-4, with 10 bases identical to TRBD1. The V segment lost 5 bases and the J segment 8 bases; nucleotides outside the gene matches: 5. Germline values: CDR1 SEHNR, CDR2 FQNEAQ (reference sequence). This CDR3 has 14 amino acids. CDR3 in DNA: TGTGCCAGCAGCGTCGGACAGGGGGGCGAAAAACTGTTTTTT. This codes for CASSVGQGGEKLFF.

This clonotype was counted a few times. This chain joins TRBV9 and TRBJ1-6; the match to TRBD1 covers 7 bases. J lost 10 bases, V lost 4 bases, and 8 bases had no gene match. Germline V CDR1 and CDR2: SGDLS, YYNGEE. The CDR3 runs 14 residues. This CDR3 reads CASSMTGTGSPLHF. CDR3 DNA sequence: TGTGCCAGCAGCATGACAGGGACGGGGTCACCCCTCCACTTT.

The rearrangement links TRBV24-1 to TRBJ1-2; a weak D match, TRBD1 (5 bases). CDR3 length: 16 residues. Germline V gene lookup returns CDR1 KGHDR and CDR2 SFDVKD. Trimming removed 1 base from V and 8 bases from J, with 19 bases in between. The CDR3 sequence: CATSDFRAGTPGGYTF. The CDR3 DNA is TGTGCCACCAGTGATTTTAGGGCAGGGACCCCTGGAGGCTACACCTTC.

With regard to this clonotype: The junction departs from the called germline gene at one end, perhaps through a read error. The rearrangement uses TRBV12-3 or TRBV12-4 and TRBJ1-1; 11 bases line up with TRBD1. This CDR3 has 16 residues. Here the CDR3 reads CASSLGDRGLRTEALF. CDR3 DNA: TGTGCCAGCAGTTTGGGGGACAGGGGGTTGAGGACTGAAGCTTTATTT.

This chain connects TRBV5-1 to TRBJ2-6, with D unresolved. The ends were cut back, 3 bases at V and 0 bases at J, with 13 bases in the middle. Germline V gene sequence: CDR1 SGHRS, CDR2 YFSETQ. CDR3 size: 17 residues. CDR3 coding DNA: TGCGCCAGCAGCTCCACCGGCCGGAGCTCTGGGGCCAACGTCCTGACTTTC. Translated, it gives CASSSTGRSSGANVLTF.

Many counts were recorded for this clonotype. The V and J genes are TRBV5-5 and TRBJ2-3; the D is unclear. This CDR3 is 14 amino acids long. The germline gives CDR1 SGHKS, CDR2 YYEKEE (reference sequence). Trimming stripped 1 base from V and 2 bases from J, with 8 bases between. The DNA of the CDR3 is TGTGCCAGCAGCTTGAGTACTAACACAGATACGCAGTATTTT. It specifies CASSLSTNTDTQYF.

The V gene is TRBV18, the J gene TRBJ2-7; the match to TRBD2 covers 7 bases. This CDR3 contains 15 residues. Germline V CDR1 and CDR2: KGHSH, LQKENI. V dropped 0 bases and J dropped 2; count of bases not matched to a gene: 4. CDR3 amino acids: CASSPPTSETYEQYF. CDR3 nucleotides: TGTGCCAGCTCACCACCCACTAGCGAGACCTACGAGCAGTACTTC.